Only a few counts were recorded for the clone carrying this TCR beta chain. No antigen is known for it. The sample contains more than one DNA sequence encoding this CDR3. Though probably carrying unrecorded immune exposures, donors were nominally healthy at sampling. The data were taken from a study of cytomegalovirus exposure and HLA in healthy donors. Points from the study as a whole: Previously analyzed data showed that most TCR beta V segments were productive at a frequency of about 87% or about 30%. Likely technical artifact: a cluster of highly shared sequence variants.

The J segment lost 2 bases and the V segment lost 9 bases, leaving 8 bases of the junction unmatched. Germline CDR1 is MDHEN and CDR2 is SYDVKM. There are 14 residues in the CDR3. With 60 Vbeta and 13 Jbeta primers, the PCR was carried out. Measured with immunoSEQ multiplex PCR; TCRdb has only the in-frame clones, and not every one. This table has 35,000 to 55,000 clones, roughly 63% appearing once. This chain uses TRBV28 with TRBJ2-3, with 7 bases that match TRBD1. The clonotype originates from a man in his sixties in good health and CMV-seropositive. The sample was PBMCs. The CDR3 bases are TGTGCCAGTCGGGACAGACAAACCACAGATACGCAGTATTTT. Protein product: CASRDRQTTDTQYF.